Listed below are T cell receptor beta chains from one sample, sequenced in a study of blood T cell repertoires in COVID-19. Measured with immunoSEQ multiplex PCR; TCRdb has only the in-frame clones, and not every one. The repertoire consists of tens of thousands of clones, with 80% to 85% occurring once and the leading ten covering 44%. Sequenced input: peripheral blood. These receptors were obtained from a man aged 80 or over with acute or convalescent COVID-19. The CDR3 runs from the conserved cysteine through the conserved F or W. A D gene is named only where the DNA matches it firmly. Clone size appears in some rows only: once, few, many, or a class for an expanded clone.

TRBJ2-3 | 15 | - | - | TRBV18 | CASSAFERGTDTQYF | TGTGCCAGCTCAGCCTTTGAGAGGGGCACAGATACGCAGTATTTT
TRBJ1-1 | 11 | - | - | TRBV2 | CASSLDGGSFF | TGTGCCAGCAGCCTCGACGGGGGGTCATTCTTT
TRBJ2-6 | 17 | TRBD1 | - | TRBV7-9 | CASSPGQAGSGANVLTF | TGTGCCAGCAGCCCGGGACAGGCGGGCTCTGGGGCCAACGTCCTGACTTTC
TRBJ2-3 | 14 | - | - | TRBV30 | CAWSVTGTSDTQYF | TGTGCCTGGAGTGTAACAGGTACCTCCGATACGCAGTATTTT
TRBJ1-4 | 16 | TRBD1 | - | TRBV5-4 | CASSSRQGSLGEKLFF | TGTGCCAGCAGCTCCCGACAGGGAAGTTTGGGTGAAAAACTGTTTTTT
TRBJ2-2 | 15 | - | - | TRBV4-1 | CASSQILTNTGELFF | TGCGCCAGCAGCCAGATTCTAACGAACACCGGGGAGCTGTTTTTT
TRBJ2-7 | 13 | TRBD2 | - | TRBV27 | CASSLAGRGEQYF | TGTGCCAGCAGTTTGGCAGGGAGGGGCGAGCAGTACTTC
TRBJ2-2 | 15 | - | - | TRBV4-2 | CASSQLDTYTGELFF | TGTGCCAGCAGCCAGCTTGACACGTACACCGGGGAGCTGTTTTTT
TRBJ1-1 | 15 | - | - | TRBV28 | CASSLPDRSNTEAFF | TGTGCCAGCAGTCTCCCGGACAGATCGAACACTGAAGCTTTCTTT
TRBJ1-4 | 13 | - | - | TRBV5-1 | CASSADSFEKLFF | TGCGCCAGCAGCGCAGACAGTTTTGAAAAACTGTTTTTT
TRBJ2-5 | 15 | TRBD1 | - | TRBV5-1 | CASSNRGLGQETQYF | TGCGCCAGCAGTAACAGGGGGCTTGGCCAAGAGACCCAGTACTTC
TRBJ2-5 | 15 | - | - | TRBV6-5 | CASRTGGPGLETQYF | TGTGCCAGCAGGACCGGGGGACCCGGTCTGGAGACCCAGTACTTC
TRBJ1-2 | 13 | - | - | TRBV6-5 | CASSYLQGAAYTF | TGTGCCAGCAGTTACCTCCAGGGTGCTGCCTACACCTTC
TRBJ2-1 | 15 | - | - | TRBV7-3 | CASSSTGDGYNEQFF | TGTGCCAGCAGCTCGACGGGGGACGGTTACAATGAGCAGTTCTTC
TRBJ2-1 | 15 | - | - | TRBV7-2 | CASSLAGQPWNEQFF | TGTGCCAGCAGCTTAGCTGGGCAGCCTTGGAATGAGCAGTTCTTC
TRBJ2-1 | 15 | TRBD2 | - | TRBV7-3 | CASSLSAGGYNEQFF | TGTGCCAGCAGCTTATCAGCGGGAGGGTACAATGAGCAGTTCTTC
TRBJ1-5 | 15 | TRBD1 | - | TRBV7-9 | CASSLGQGANQPQHF | TGTGCCAGCAGCTTAGGACAGGGGGCGAATCAGCCCCAGCATTTT
TRBJ2-1 | 15 | - | - | TRBV7-8 | CASSNLMRAYNEQFF | TGTGCCAGCAGCAATCTCATGCGGGCGTACAATGAGCAGTTCTTC
TRBJ1-3 | 15 | - | once | TRBV28 | CASSFSATGGNTIYF | TGTGCCAGCAGTTTTTCAGCGACAGGCGGAAACACCATATATTTT
TRBJ1-2 | 15 | TRBD1 | - | TRBV6-5 | CASSYRDRGGYGYTF | TGTGCCAGCAGTTACCGGGACAGGGGAGGATATGGCTACACCTTC
TRBJ1-4 | 14 | TRBD1 | - | TRBV2 | CASKKDREPEKLFF | TGTGCCAGCAAGAAGGACAGGGAGCCTGAAAAACTGTTTTTT
TRBJ2-7 | 15 | TRBD1 | - | TRBV5-1 | CASGLRQGSDYEQYF | TGCGCCAGCGGCCTCCGACAGGGGAGCGACTACGAGCAGTACTTC
TRBJ1-5 | 14 | TRBD1 | - | TRBV6-1 | CASSERQGAQPQHF | TGTGCCAGCAGTGAACGACAGGGAGCTCAGCCCCAGCATTTT
TRBJ1-1 | 15 | TRBD1 | - | TRBV7-9 | CASSSPTGVNTEAFF | TGTGCCAGCAGCTCGCCGACAGGGGTTAACACTGAAGCTTTCTTT
TRBJ2-7 | 17 | TRBD2 | few | TRBV14 | CASSQDTLAGGHYEQYF | TGTGCCAGCAGCCAAGATACCCTAGCGGGAGGTCACTACGAGCAGTACTTC
TRBJ1-6 | 16 | - | - | TRBV18 | CASSPNRLKADSPLHF | TGTGCCAGCTCACCAAATCGCCTGAAAGCCGATTCACCCCTCCACTTT
TRBJ2-7 | 14 | TRBD1 | - | TRBV7-3 | CASSQGQGVNEQYF | TGTGCCAGCAGCCAGGGACAGGGGGTGAACGAGCAGTACTTC
TRBJ1-1 | 12 | - | - | TRBV12-3/TRBV12-4 | CASSLFLTEAFF | TGTGCCAGCAGTTTATTTCTGACTGAAGCTTTCTTT
TRBJ1-2 | 16 | - | - | TRBV5-6 | CASSFTDTGSLYGYTF | TGTGCCAGCAGCTTTACTGATACCGGGTCCTTATATGGCTACACCTTC
TRBJ2-3 | 16 | TRBD1 | few | TRBV4-1 | CASSQTTGPPSDTQYF | TGCGCCAGCAGCCAGACGACAGGGCCCCCCTCAGATACGCAGTATTTT
TRBJ1-3 | 14 | - | - | TRBV11-2 | CASSLSSGGNTIYF | TGTGCCAGCAGCTTATCCAGTGGTGGAAACACCATATATTTT
TRBJ1-3 | 15 | TRBD1 | few | TRBV5-8 | CASRSGTGYGNTIYF | TGTGCCAGCAGGTCCGGGACAGGGTACGGAAACACCATATATTTT
TRBJ1-5 | 16 | TRBD1 | - | TRBV6-4 | CASRAGTVYSNQPQHF | TGTGCCAGCAGAGCCGGGACAGTTTATAGCAATCAGCCCCAGCATTTT
TRBJ1-1 | 15 | TRBD1 | few | TRBV20-1 | CSASRTGRMNTEAFF | TGCAGTGCTAGTAGGACAGGTCGGATGAACACTGAAGCTTTCTTT
TRBJ2-7 | 14 | - | - | TRBV3-1/TRBV3-2 | CASSQQRSRYEQYF | TGTGCCAGCAGCCAGCAGAGGAGTAGGTACGAGCAGTACTTC
TRBJ1-1 | 12 | TRBD1 | - | TRBV5-1 | CASSRDRVEAFF | TGCGCCAGCAGCAGGGACAGGGTCGAAGCTTTCTTT
TRBJ1-4 | 15 | - | - | TRBV28 | CASRSGDDSNEKLFF | TGTGCCAGCCGTTCGGGGGATGACAGTAATGAAAAACTGTTTTTT
TRBJ2-3 | 16 | TRBD1 | - | TRBV24-1 | CATSRPGTDSTDTQYF | TGTGCCACCAGCCGACCCGGGACAGATAGCACAGATACGCAGTATTTT
TRBJ2-3 | 15 | - | - | TRBV13 | CASTKQGLKADTQYF | TGTGCCAGCACGAAACAGGGACTAAAAGCAGATACGCAGTATTTT
TRBJ2-5 | 17 | TRBD2 | - | TRBV5-4 | CASSFWGLAGDQETQYF | TGTGCCAGCAGCTTTTGGGGACTAGCGGGGGACCAAGAGACCCAGTACTTC
TRBJ1-1 | 18 | - | - | TRBV6-2/TRBV6-3 | CASSYRGILGDMNTEAFF | TGTGCCAGCAGTTATCGGGGGATTCTAGGCGATATGAACACTGAAGCTTTCTTT
TRBJ2-1 | 17 | TRBD2 | - | TRBV5-1 | CASSPRTSASSYNEQFF | TGCGCCAGCAGCCCCCGGACTAGCGCTAGCTCCTACAATGAGCAGTTCTTC
TRBJ1-6 | 15 | TRBD1 | - | TRBV27 | CASTTGTGLNSPLHF | TGTGCCAGCACCACTGGGACAGGGTTGAATTCACCCCTCCACTTT
TRBJ1-4 | 16 | - | - | TRBV24-1 | CATSDSEGATNEKLFF | TGTGCCACCAGTGATTCGGAAGGGGCAACTAATGAAAAACTGTTTTTT
TRBJ1-1 | 14 | - | many | TRBV5-4 | CASSPWEGNTEAFF | TGTGCCAGCAGCCCCTGGGAGGGGAACACTGAAGCTTTCTTT
TRBJ2-7 | 13 | - | - | TRBV3-1/TRBV3-2 | CASSQGPGYEQYF | TGTGCCAGCAGCCAAGGACCGGGCTACGAGCAGTACTTC
TRBJ2-7 | 15 | TRBD1 | - | TRBV18 | CASSPFRTGAYEQYF | TGTGCCAGCTCACCGTTTAGGACAGGGGCCTACGAGCAGTACTTC
TRBJ1-1 | 13 | - | few | TRBV7-3 | CASSFSMNTEAFF | TGTGCCAGCAGCTTCTCTATGAACACTGAAGCTTTCTTT
TRBJ1-1 | 11 | - | - | TRBV3-1/TRBV3-2 | CASSQRTEAFF | TGTGCCAGCAGCCAGCGGACTGAAGCTTTCTTT
TRBJ2-5 | 13 | TRBD1 | few | TRBV6-5 | CASSRDRQETQYF | TGTGCCAGCAGCCGGGACAGACAAGAGACCCAGTACTTC
TRBJ2-1 | 15 | TRBD2 | - | TRBV7-3 | CASSASSGRVNEQFF | TGTGCCAGCAGTGCTTCTAGCGGGAGGGTAAATGAGCAGTTCTTC
TRBJ2-1 | 14 | - | - | TRBV7-2 | CASSFSGTRREQFF | TGTGCCAGCAGCTTCTCCGGGACTCGAAGGGAGCAGTTCTTC
TRBJ1-1 | 13 | - | - | TRBV2 | CASSEVMNTEAFF | TGTGCCAGCAGTGAAGTTATGAACACTGAAGCTTTCTTT